This T cell receptor (beta chain) emerged from a study of blood T cell repertoires in COVID-19. Study at large: Spain, Italy and the United States supplied samples that represented acute and convalescent COVID-19.

Sequencing was performed with immunoSEQ multiplex PCR; in TCRdb, only in-frame clones are kept and a portion is missing. The sample shows around 150,000 clones, around 82% of them seen only once. This CDR3 has 13 amino acids. CDR1 is SQVTM, CDR2 ANQGSEA, per germline. J gave up 1 base and V 7 bases, and 3 bases lay outside the gene matches. This chain joins TRBV29-1 and TRBJ1-2; TRBD1 matches at 10 bases. This TCR was sampled from a woman aged 55-69 years with acute or convalescent COVID-19. Source material: peripheral blood. The CDR3 here is CSAGDRGNYGYTF. As DNA, the CDR3 is TGCAGCGCCGGGGACAGGGGTAACTATGGCTACACCTTC.